What follows is one T cell receptor beta chain and its context. Sequence at one end of the junction differs from germline and may be a read error. In the same sample, other DNA sequences code for this CDR3. Profiled with immunoSEQ multiplex PCR; TCRdb holds only in-frame clones, not every one. The sample lists just under 65,000 clones; 91% were seen once. This sample is part of a study of T cell changes during pregnancy in multiple sclerosis. Germline CDR1 is MGHDK and CDR2 is SYGVNS. This CDR3 contains 15 residues. The chain has TRBV25-1 and TRBJ1-6; maybe TRBD1 (5 bases). Sequencing used peripheral blood, obtained after pregnancy. The receptor comes from a female donor in good health, enrolled as a control in a pregnancy study. CDR3 sequence: CASSSWGGRDSPLHF. Written as DNA, the CDR3 is TGTGCCAGCAGTTCCTGGGGGGGTCGGGATTCGCCCCTCCACTTT.